This TCR beta chain was retrieved from a study of cytomegalovirus exposure and HLA in healthy donors. Study-wide results and limits: The investigators catalogued under 200 TCR beta chains as cytomegalovirus-associated. Subsequent analysis revealed that first-cohort TCR clusters tended to co-occur in the approximately 120 validation repertoires. Researchers reported that a few CMV-associated chains were confirmed in vitro as CMV antigen-specific.

Assay: immunoSEQ multiplex PCR; the TCRdb copy retains only in-frame clones and omits some. The table shows 250,000 to 300,000 clones, with approximately 86% occurring only once. This clone turned up a few times. What it recognizes is unknown. The CDR3 has 16 amino acids. The J segment lost 7 bases and the V segment lost 5 bases, leaving 11 bases of the junction unmatched. The germline V gene encodes CDR1 MNHEY and CDR2 SMNVEV (reference sequence). This TCR was recovered from a woman under 30 in good health and CMV-seronegative. The chain is built from TRBV27 and TRBJ2-1, with 10 bases lining up with TRBD2. Sample: PBMCs. The CDR3 DNA follows: TGTGCCAGCAGTGCACTCAGCGGGGGGGCCGCAAATGAGCAGTTCTTC. Residues: CASSALSGGAANEQFF.